Given below is one T cell receptor (beta chain) in context. It was during active infection that Seattle patients were enrolled and then longitudinally followed. This sample was taken from a study of blood T cell repertoires in COVID-19. Using immunoSEQ multiplex PCR, the repertoire was profiled, and TCRdb retains in-frame clones only, with some absent. This table has about 410,000 clones, approximately 89% appearing once. The CDR3 sequence is 14 residues long. Trimming took off 2 bases at V and 5 bases at J, with 13 bases between the two ends. Per the germline V gene, CDR1 is MNHEY and CDR2 is SVGEGT.

The chain has TRBV6-2 or TRBV6-3 and TRBJ2-7; TRBD1 is a possible D gene (6 bases). The sample taken for sequencing was peripheral blood. This receptor was obtained from a woman between 40 and 55 years old with COVID-19, enrolled during active disease. CDR3 nucleotides: TGTGCCAGCAGTTACACACAGGGTCACAACGAGCAGTACTTC. Translating gives CASSYTQGHNEQYF.